What follows are 19 T cell receptor beta chains derived from one specimen sequenced in a study of Graves' ophthalmopathy and Graves' hyperthyroidism. Researchers took RNA transcripts and amplified TCR beta CDR3 regions from them. Amplification began with first-round RT-PCR using HTBI primers, then second-round multiplex PCR was performed. Via MiXCR, TCRdb re-called the multiplex PCR reads, giving one row per CDR3 protein. This repertoire shows about 1.2 million distinct CDR3 sequences, about 36% found once; its top ten account for more than 9.5%. Sequenced material: peripheral blood or thyroid tissue (not recorded which). These receptors originate from an adult man with Graves' hyperthyroidism.

At least ten counts were recorded for this clonotype. The chain recombines TRBV25-1 with TRBJ2-3; D may match TRBD1 or TRBD2 (6 bases each). This CDR3 comprises 15 residues. V was pared by 0 bases and J by 7 bases, with 14 bases between. Per the germline V gene, CDR1 is MGHDK and CDR2 is SYGVNS. The CDR3 here is CASSEYKGGRNTQYF. In nucleotides, the CDR3 is TGTGCCAGCAGTGAATATAAGGGGGGCCGCAATACGCAGTATTTT.

Ten or more counts support this clonotype. The chain carries TRBV11-2 and TRBJ1-5; TRBD1 aligns across 11 bases. The ends lost 5 bases at V and 6 bases at J; junction bases unmatched: 9. CDR1 is SGHAT and CDR2 is FQNNGV in the germline V gene. The CDR3 has 16 amino acids. The CDR3 DNA reads TGTGCCAGCAGCCGATCCGGACAGGGGGCAGGTCAGCCCCAGCATTTT. Its translation: CASSRSGQGAGQPQHF.

This chain connects TRBV5-1 to TRBJ2-5; TRBD2 matches at 8 bases. From germline, CDR1 is SGHRS and CDR2 YFSETQ. The CDR3 sequence is 15 residues long. Germline trimming cut 4 bases from V and 5 bases from J; bases unmatched to any gene: 10. The CDR3 nucleotides read TGCGCCAGCAGCCCCGGGACTAGAGGCGCGGAGACCCAGTACTTC. Its translation: CASSPGTRGAETQYF.

This clonotype was seen more than once but under ten times. This rearrangement joins TRBV19 to TRBJ1-4, with unresolved D. V shed 4 bases and J shed 3 bases, with 18 bases lying between them. The CDR3 is 17 amino acids. Germline CDR1 and CDR2: LNHDA and SQIVND (reference sequence). CDR3 in DNA: TGTGCCAGTAGTACCGCCTTTTGGAGGTTCGCTAATGAAAAACTGTTTTTT. It encodes CASSTAFWRFANEKLFF.

This clonotype showed up just a few times. The V and J genes are TRBV3-1 and TRBJ2-5; D perhaps matches TRBD2 (6 bases). CDR3 size: 13 residues. Germline lookup yields CDR1 LGHDT and CDR2 YNNKEL (reference sequence). V dropped 2 bases and J dropped 5 bases, with 9 bases sitting between them. CDR3 in amino acids: CASSQPSVETQYF. Written as DNA, the CDR3 is TGTGCCAGCAGCCAACCTAGCGTGGAGACCCAGTACTTC.

This clonotype was seen a few times. The chain couples TRBV7-2 to TRBJ1-1, with TRBD1 matching over 8 bases. The V and J ends lost 4 bases and 11 bases, in that order; junction bases with no gene match: 9. Germline CDR1 is SGHTA and CDR2 is FQGNSA. The CDR3 has 13 amino acids. The CDR3 sequence: CASSSRHRGSAFF. The CDR3 region has the DNA TGTGCCAGCAGCTCCAGGCACAGGGGGTCCGCTTTCTTT. The full variable domain, completed using reference TRBV7-2 and TRBJ1-1, is GAGVSQSPSNKVTEKGKDVELRCDPISGHTALYWYRQSLGQGLEFLIYFQGNSAPDKSGLPSDRFSAERTGGSVSTLTIQRTQQEDSAVYLCASSSRHRGSAFFGQGTRLTVV.

A note on this clonotype: An end of the junction does not agree with germline; a read error may underlie this. The rearrangement joins TRBV9 to TRBJ2-5, with TRBD2 matching over 11 bases. This CDR3 comprises 16 residues. Germline-derived CDR1 and CDR2 are SGDLS and YYNGEE. CDR3 in DNA: TGTGCCATCAGCGGGGGAAGGACTAGCGGGCAAGAGACCCAGTACTTC. It translates to CAISGGRTSGQETQYF.

This clonotype was detected only a few times. The chain couples TRBV2 to TRBJ1-5; D is perhaps TRBD1 (5 bases). The CDR3 runs 15 residues. Trimming took 0 bases from V and 5 from J, leaving 11 bases between them. Germline CDR1 and CDR2: SNHLY and FYNNEI. CDR3 sequence reads: CASSEALRGYQPQHF. In nucleotides, the CDR3 is TGTGCCAGCAGTGAAGCGCTCCGGGGGTATCAGCCCCAGCATTTT. Combining the CDR3 with reference TRBV2 and TRBJ1-5 gives the whole variable domain EPEVTQTPSHQVTQMGQEVILRCVPISNHLYFYWYRQILGQKVEFLVSFYNNEISEKSEIFDDQFSVERPDGSNFTLKIRSTKLEDSAMYFCASSEALRGYQPQHFGDGTRLSIL.

V gene TRBV7-9 combines with J gene TRBJ2-7, with 12 bases matching TRBD2. The V segment lost 5 bases and the J segment 3 bases; nucleotides outside the gene matches: 14. The germline V gene has CDR1 SEHNR and CDR2 FQNEAQ (reference sequence). The CDR3 runs 18 residues. CDR3 DNA: TGTGCCAGCAGCCCCCCGTCAGTGTTGACTAGCGGGAGCTACGAGCAGTACTTC. Its protein is CASSPPSVLTSGSYEQYF.

At least ten counts were recorded for this clonotype. This chain uses TRBV5-6 with TRBJ2-7; D possibly matches TRBD1 or TRBD2 (7 bases each). CDR3 size: 16 residues. The germline CDR1 and CDR2 sequences are SGHDT and YYEEEE. Trimming removed 1 base from V and 3 bases from J, with 17 bases in between. DNA of the CDR3: TGTGCCAGCAGCTTGACAGGGGAGGGTCTCGACTACGAGCAGTACTTC. Its protein is CASSLTGEGLDYEQYF.

As for this clonotype: A read error may be the cause here, since a much bigger clone is one base away. The chain joins TRBV9 to TRBJ2-5, with no clear D. The CDR3 has 16 amino acids. V was pared by 0 bases and J by 4 bases, with 16 bases between. The germline V gene has CDR1 SGDLS and CDR2 YYNGEE. The CDR3 here is CASSVGFEKIGETQYF. The CDR3, as DNA: TGTGCCAGCAGCGTAGGGTTTGAGAAGATAGGAGAGACCCAGTACTTC.

V gene TRBV19 combines with J gene TRBJ2-2; TRBD1 agrees at 10 bases. In germline, CDR1 is LNHDA, CDR2 SQIVND (reference sequence). Trimming at V came to 6 bases and at J to 5 bases, leaving 12 bases not matched to a gene. The CDR3 has 17 residues. CDR3 nucleotides: TGTGCCAGTAGGAGGTACCCGGGACAGGGGTGGACCGGGGAGCTGTTTTTT. It specifies CASRRYPGQGWTGELFF.

The gene calls are TRBV7-8 and TRBJ1-2, with 10 nucleotides matching TRBD1. Germline lookup yields CDR1 SGHVS and CDR2 FQNEAQ. CDR3 size: 15 residues. Trimming cost V 5 bases and J 4 bases; bases outside gene matches: 7. CDR3 loop: CASSIDRGRGYGYTF. CDR3 coding DNA: TGTGCCAGCAGCATCGACAGGGGGCGAGGCTATGGCTACACCTTC.

This rearrangement joins TRBV29-1 to TRBJ1-2; maybe TRBD1 (6 bases). The CDR3 runs to 12 residues. CDR1 and CDR2 from the germline V gene are SQVTM and ANQGSEA. Trimming removed 8 bases at V and 5 bases at J, with 15 bases between. The CDR3 coding sequence is TGCAGCAAGATAGGAGGGGGATATGGCTACACCTTC. Its protein product is CSKIGGGYGYTF.

A note on this clonotype: One end of the junction fails to match germline, which may point to a read error. This chain links TRBV10-2 with TRBJ2-5; D is unclear. This CDR3 is built from 9 residues. Germline CDR1 reads WSHSY; CDR2 reads SAAADI. The CDR3 sequence is CASHPTHYF. CDR3 DNA sequence: TGCGCCAGCCATCCGACCCATTACTTC.

This clonotype has at least ten counts. V and J are TRBV7-9 and TRBJ2-7; D not resolved. This CDR3 region has 14 residues. Trimming shortened V by 0 bases and J by 7 bases, and 13 bases separated the two germline ends. The germline CDR1 and CDR2 sequences are SEHNR and FQNEAQ (reference sequence). The CDR3 nucleotides read TGTGCCAGCAGCTTAGCGCGGACGGGTGTGGAGCAGTACTTC. Translation gives CASSLARTGVEQYF.

The chain has TRBV5-8 and TRBJ2-7; D uncertain. CDR1 is SGHTS and CDR2 is YDEGEE in the germline V gene. The CDR3 sequence is 14 residues long. V shed 4 bases and J shed 2 bases, with 13 bases lying between them. The CDR3 protein is CASSHRTAPYEQYF. CDR3 nucleotides: TGTGCCAGCAGCCATCGGACGGCCCCCTACGAGCAGTACTTC.

The gene calls are TRBV12-3 or TRBV12-4 and TRBJ1-5; 11 bases align to TRBD1. This CDR3 has 17 amino acids. The V and J ends lost 4 bases and 0 bases, in that order; junction bases with no gene match: 5. In nucleotides, the CDR3 is TGTGCCAGCAGTTCTGGACAGGGGGCGGTTAGCAATCAGCCCCAGCATTTT. Its protein product is CASSSGQGAVSNQPQHF.

This clonotype occurred a few times. The V call is TRBV19, the J call TRBJ1-4; TRBD1 aligns across 9 bases. The CDR3 runs to 18 residues. Trimming took 7 bases from V and 3 from J; bases not matched to a gene: 15. CDR1 is LNHDA, CDR2 SQIVND, per germline (reference sequence). The chain's CDR3 is CASMAGTGRVGANEKLFF. The DNA of the CDR3 is TGTGCCAGTATGGCCGGGACAGGGCGAGTTGGTGCTAATGAAAAACTGTTTTTT. Filled out from reference TRBV19 and TRBJ1-4, the complete variable domain reads DGGITQSPKYLFRKEGQNVTLSCEQNLNHDAMYWYRQDPGQGLRLIYYSQIVNDFQKGDIAEGYSVSREKKESFPLTVTSAQKNPTAFYLCASMAGTGRVGANEKLFFGSGTQLSVL.